Below, 2 T cell receptor beta chains from the same sample are listed, as sequenced in a study of CD8 T cells in ankylosing spondylitis. TCRdb recomputed calls from the 5' RACE reads with MiXCR, one row per CDR3 protein. The data show about 360,000 distinct CDR3 sequences, around 15% seen once. The sequencing input was blood, either unsorted or a sorted T cell fraction (not recorded which). Source of these receptors: a male donor with ankylosing spondylitis or in good health (not recorded which).

The table lists this clonotype with a few counts. The chain recombines TRBV7-2 with TRBJ2-2, with 7 positions matching TRBD1. Germline assignment: CDR1 SGHTA and CDR2 FQGNSA. Trimming took 5 bases from V and 5 from J; bases not matched to a gene: 8. This CDR3 region has 15 residues. The CDR3 region has the DNA TGTGCCAGCAGCGCCGACAGGGCTCGGACCGGGGAGCTGTTTTTT. Translating gives CASSADRARTGELFF.

This clonotype was detected only a few times. V gene TRBV4-1 combines with J gene TRBJ2-3; TRBD1 matches 7 bases. V lost 4 bases, J lost 1 base, and 11 bases stayed unmatched. The CDR3 is 17 amino acids. The germline V gene encodes CDR1 MGHRA and CDR2 YSYEKL. The CDR3 spells CASSPYKGGAGTDTQYF. In DNA, the CDR3 is TGCGCCAGCAGCCCTTATAAAGGGGGCGCAGGCACAGATACGCAGTATTTT.